This T cell receptor beta chain was observed in a study of CD8 T cells in Susac syndrome (dated by TCRdb to between 2019 and 2020). Notes on the research overall: The study used repertoire sequencing to test whether antigen drove CD8+ T cell activation and differentiation in Susac syndrome. CD8+ T cell repertoire clonality was compared between some 13 healthy donors, roughly 14 Susac syndrome patients and roughly 15 multiple sclerosis patients.

The research as a whole found: The number of individuals in the TCR sequencing and HLA analysis was recognized as being relatively small.

Regarding this clonotype: Which antigen it targets is not known. Base-call qualities are not available, and no considerably larger clone is one nucleotide away.

Peripheral blood CD8+ and CD4+ T cells from healthy donors, Susac syndrome patients and multiple sclerosis patients were profiled using high-throughput TCR beta sequencing. Multiple sclerosis controls were treatment-naive patients with stable or active relapsing-remitting disease fulfilling revised McDonald criteria. Bulk CD8+ and CD4+ T cells were purified by magnetic negative isolation, whereas CD8+ TEMRA cells were enriched by FACS. Blood was collected in EDTA tubes and processed within 24 hours, with PBMCs isolated through density gradient centrifugation. PBMCs intended for TCR sequencing were cryopreserved in liquid nitrogen and thawed later in a water bath at 37 degrees C. A purity of at least 90% was achieved for sorted or isolated CD4+, CD8+ and CD8+ TEMRA cells. V gives up 1 base and J gives up 3 bases, and the segment between their germline ends measures 9 bases. The CDR3, cysteine through phenylalanine, is 15 amino acids long. The read is trimmed to its CDR3 DNA, 45 bases read in frame from base 1. Reading the germline V gene (reference sequence) gives CDR1 PRHDT and CDR2 FYEKMQ.

RNA was extracted using the RNeasy kit, and roughly 0.5 to 1 microgram was reverse transcribed with random hexamers. The immunoSEQ multiplex PCR assay, covering 54 Vbeta and 13 Jbeta segments, was used to amplify TCR beta CDR3 regions. PCR amplification bias was corrected using a synthetic template baseline for primer optimization and computational correction. The study's processing was this. Only productive sequences were kept, with reads annotated to V, D and J genes according to IMGT and analyzed in immunoSEQ Analyzer. To calculate clonality, Shannon entropy was normalized by log2 of the number of productive unique sequences and then subtracted from one. Public and private clones were assessed among the 100 most prevalent clones of each patient and control. Clones were defined as Susac-specific if absent from the healthy and MS cohorts, from 1052 published viral clones and from other ImmuneACCESS disease sequences. The public reads were run again by TCRdb, first through fastp at Q25 and then through MiXCR, and only productive beta chains were kept. Identical CDR3 protein sequences are pooled into one entry, listed with their most common genes and DNA. TCRdb's processing, not the study's, gives the V and J calls here. The sample table contains under 55,000 distinct CDR3 sequences; only one count was recorded for 93% of them. Around 0.49% of the sample comes from the top ten.

This sequence uses TRBV13 and TRBJ2-2; the best D guess is TRBD2, with 5 bases matching. The sequenced sample consisted of CD8+ T cells from PBMCs. The receptor was derived from a human donor with multiple sclerosis. CDR3 sequence: CASSLAERYTGELFF. The DNA reads TGTGCCAGCAGCTTAGCCGAGCGGTACACCGGGGAGCTGTTTTTT.